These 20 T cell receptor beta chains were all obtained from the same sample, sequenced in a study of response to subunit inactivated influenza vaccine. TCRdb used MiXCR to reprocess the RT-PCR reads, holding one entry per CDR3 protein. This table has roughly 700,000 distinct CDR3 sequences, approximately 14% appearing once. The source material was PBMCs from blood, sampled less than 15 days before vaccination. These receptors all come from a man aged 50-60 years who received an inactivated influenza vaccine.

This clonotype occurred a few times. The CDR3 coding sequence is TGTGCCATCAGTGGTGACAGGGGGCGAACCCAGTACTTC. Protein sequence: CAISGDRGRTQYF. V gene TRBV10-3 combines with J gene TRBJ2-5, with 10 nucleotides matching TRBD1. Germline-derived CDR1 and CDR2 are ENHRY and SYGVKD. The length of the CDR3 is 13 residues. The V gene end was trimmed by 4 bases and the J gene end by 8 bases; junction bases not matched to a gene: 4.

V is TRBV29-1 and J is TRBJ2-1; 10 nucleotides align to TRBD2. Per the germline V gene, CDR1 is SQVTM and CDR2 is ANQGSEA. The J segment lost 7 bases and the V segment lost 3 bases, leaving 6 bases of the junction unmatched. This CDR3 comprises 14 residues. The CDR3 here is CSVDRAGGWNEQFF. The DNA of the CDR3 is TGCAGCGTTGATCGAGCGGGAGGGTGGAATGAGCAGTTCTTC.

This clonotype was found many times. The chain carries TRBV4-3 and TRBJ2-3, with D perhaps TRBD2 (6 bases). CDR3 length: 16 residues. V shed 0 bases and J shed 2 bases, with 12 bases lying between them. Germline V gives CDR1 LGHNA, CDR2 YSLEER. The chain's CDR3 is CASSQELGGHTDTQYF. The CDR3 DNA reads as TGCGCCAGCAGCCAAGAATTGGGAGGACACACAGATACGCAGTATTTT.

DNA for the CDR3: TGCGCCAGCAGCCAAGAACTAGGGACATATGGAAAGTCCGGGGAGCTGTTTTTT. Its translation is CASSQELGTYGKSGELFF. The chain uses TRBV4-3 and TRBJ2-2, with D possibly being TRBD1 (6 bases). Germline V gene lookup returns CDR1 LGHNA and CDR2 YSLEER. Between the trimmed V and J ends, which lost 0 bases and 6 bases, there was a span of 20 bases. CDR3 length: 18 residues.

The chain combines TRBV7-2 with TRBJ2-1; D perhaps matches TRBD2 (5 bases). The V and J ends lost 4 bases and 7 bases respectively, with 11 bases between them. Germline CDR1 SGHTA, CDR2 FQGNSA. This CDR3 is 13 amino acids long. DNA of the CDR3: TGTGCCAGCAGCTCCCGTACGGGAAATGAGCAGTTCTTC. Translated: CASSSRTGNEQFF.

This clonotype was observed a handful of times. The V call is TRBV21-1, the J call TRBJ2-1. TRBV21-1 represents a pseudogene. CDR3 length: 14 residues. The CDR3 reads CASRSGRTYNEQFF. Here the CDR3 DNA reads TGTGCCAGCAGGAGCGGGAGGACCTACAATGAGCAGTTCTTC.

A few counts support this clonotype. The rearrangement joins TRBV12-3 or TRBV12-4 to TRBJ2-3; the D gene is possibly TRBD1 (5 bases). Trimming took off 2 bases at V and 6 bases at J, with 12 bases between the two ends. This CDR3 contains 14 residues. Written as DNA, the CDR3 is TGTGCCAGCAGTTTATGGGGCGCGGTGGATACGCAGTATTTT. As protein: CASSLWGAVDTQYF.

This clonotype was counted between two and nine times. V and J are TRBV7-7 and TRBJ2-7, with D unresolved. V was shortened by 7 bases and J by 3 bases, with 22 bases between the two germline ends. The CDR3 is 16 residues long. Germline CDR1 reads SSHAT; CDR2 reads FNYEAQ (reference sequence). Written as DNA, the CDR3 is TGTGCCAGCACATCCGCATCGCATACAGATTTCTACGAGCAGTACTTC. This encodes CASTSASHTDFYEQYF.

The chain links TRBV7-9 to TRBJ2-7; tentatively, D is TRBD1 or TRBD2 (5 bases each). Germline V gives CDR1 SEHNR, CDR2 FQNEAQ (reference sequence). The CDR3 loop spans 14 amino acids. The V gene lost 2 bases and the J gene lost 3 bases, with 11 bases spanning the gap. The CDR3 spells CASSLPGPLYEQYF. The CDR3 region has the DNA TGTGCCAGCAGCTTACCGGGGCCCCTCTACGAGCAGTACTTC.

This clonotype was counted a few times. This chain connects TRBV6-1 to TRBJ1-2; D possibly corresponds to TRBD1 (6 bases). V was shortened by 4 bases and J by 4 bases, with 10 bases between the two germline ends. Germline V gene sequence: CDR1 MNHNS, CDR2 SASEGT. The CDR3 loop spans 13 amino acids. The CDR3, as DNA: TGTGCCAGCAGTGCAGGGGTCGCCTATGGCTACACCTTC. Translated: CASSAGVAYGYTF.

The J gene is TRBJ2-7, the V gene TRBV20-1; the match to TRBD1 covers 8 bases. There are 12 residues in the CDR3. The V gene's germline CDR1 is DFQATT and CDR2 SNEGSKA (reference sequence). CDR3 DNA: TGCAGGGCCGCAGGGGGCACCGACGAGCAGTACTTC. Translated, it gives CRAAGGTDEQYF.

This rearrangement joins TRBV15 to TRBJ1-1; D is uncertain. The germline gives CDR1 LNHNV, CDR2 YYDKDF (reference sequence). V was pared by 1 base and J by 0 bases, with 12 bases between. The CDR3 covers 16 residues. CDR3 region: CATSRAPGLMNTEAFF. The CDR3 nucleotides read TGTGCCACCAGCAGAGCTCCAGGACTTATGAACACTGAAGCTTTCTTT.

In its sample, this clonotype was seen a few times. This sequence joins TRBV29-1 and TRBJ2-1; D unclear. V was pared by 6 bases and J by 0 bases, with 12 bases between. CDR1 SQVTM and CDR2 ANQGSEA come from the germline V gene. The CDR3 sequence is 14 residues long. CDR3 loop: CSVGKRSSYNEQFF. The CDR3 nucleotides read TGCAGCGTGGGTAAGAGGAGCTCCTACAATGAGCAGTTCTTC.

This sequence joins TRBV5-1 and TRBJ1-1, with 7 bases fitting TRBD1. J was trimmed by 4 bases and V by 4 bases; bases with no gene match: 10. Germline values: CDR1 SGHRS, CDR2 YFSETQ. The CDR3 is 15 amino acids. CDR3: CASSLGTGAATEAFF. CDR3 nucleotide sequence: TGCGCCAGCAGCCTAGGAACAGGGGCGGCCACTGAAGCTTTCTTT.

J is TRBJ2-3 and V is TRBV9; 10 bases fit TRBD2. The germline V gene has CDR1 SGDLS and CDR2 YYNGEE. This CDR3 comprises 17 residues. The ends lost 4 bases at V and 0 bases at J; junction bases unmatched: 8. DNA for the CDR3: TGTGCCAGCAGCCCTAGCGGGAGCCCCCTAAGCACAGATACGCAGTATTTT. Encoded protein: CASSPSGSPLSTDTQYF. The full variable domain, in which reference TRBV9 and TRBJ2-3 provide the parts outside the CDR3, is DSGVTQTPKHLITATGQRVTLRCSPRSGDLSVYWYQQSLDQGLQFLIQYYNGEERAKGNILERFSAQQFPDLHSELNLSSLELGDSALYFCASSPSGSPLSTDTQYFGPGTRLTVL.

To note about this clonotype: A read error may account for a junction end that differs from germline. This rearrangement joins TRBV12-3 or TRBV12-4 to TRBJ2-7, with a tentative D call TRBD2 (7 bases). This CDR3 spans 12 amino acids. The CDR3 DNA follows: TGTGCCAGCAGTTCTTACGGGGGGCCCCCTCGTTTC. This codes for CASSSYGGPPRF.

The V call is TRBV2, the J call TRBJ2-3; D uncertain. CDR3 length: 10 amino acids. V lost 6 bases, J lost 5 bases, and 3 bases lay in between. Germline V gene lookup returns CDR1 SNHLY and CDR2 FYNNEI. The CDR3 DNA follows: TGTGCCAGCAGAAGAGATACGCAGTATTTT. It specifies CASRRDTQYF. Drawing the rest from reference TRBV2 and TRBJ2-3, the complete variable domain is EPEVTQTPSHQVTQMGQEVILRCVPISNHLYFYWYRQILGQKVEFLVSFYNNEISEKSEIFDDQFSVERPDGSNFTLKIRSTKLEDSAMYFCASRRDTQYFGPGTRLTVL.

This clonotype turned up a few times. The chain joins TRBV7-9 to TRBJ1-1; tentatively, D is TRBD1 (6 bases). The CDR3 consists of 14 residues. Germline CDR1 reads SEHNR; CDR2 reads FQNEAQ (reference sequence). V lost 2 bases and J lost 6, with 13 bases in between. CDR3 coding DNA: TGTGCCAGCAGCTTACGACAGGATGCGTCTGAAGCTTTCTTT. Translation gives CASSLRQDASEAFF. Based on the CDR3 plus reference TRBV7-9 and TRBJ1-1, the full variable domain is DTGVSQNPRHKITKRGQNVTFRCDPISEHNRLYWYRQTLGQGPEFLTYFQNEAQLEKSRLLSDRFSAERPKGSFSTLEIQRTEQGDSAMYLCASSLRQDASEAFFGQGTRLTVV.

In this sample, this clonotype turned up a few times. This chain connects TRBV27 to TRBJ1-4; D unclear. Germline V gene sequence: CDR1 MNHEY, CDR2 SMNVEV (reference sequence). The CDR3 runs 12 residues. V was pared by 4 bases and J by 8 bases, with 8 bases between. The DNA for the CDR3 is TGTGCCAGCAGTTCCGGTTTGGAAAAACTGTTTTTT. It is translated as CASSSGLEKLFF.

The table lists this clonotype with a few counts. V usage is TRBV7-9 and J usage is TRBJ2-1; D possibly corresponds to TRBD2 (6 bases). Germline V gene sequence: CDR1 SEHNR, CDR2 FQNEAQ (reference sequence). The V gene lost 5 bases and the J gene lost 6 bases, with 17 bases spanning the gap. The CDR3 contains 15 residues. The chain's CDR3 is CASSRFRLEGNEQFF. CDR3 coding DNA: TGTGCCAGCAGCCGTTTTCGACTAGAGGGCAATGAGCAGTTCTTC.